These T cell receptor beta chains were read from a single sample in a study of spatial heterogeneity in lung cancer. TCRdb re-called the 5' RACE reads with MiXCR, one entry per CDR3 protein. The sample lists roughly 20,000 distinct CDR3 sequences; about 4.9% were seen once. The sample consisted of lung tumor tissue, taken at surgery. These receptors were collected from a male donor with early-stage non-small cell lung cancer. The CDR3 runs from the conserved cysteine through the conserved F or W. Each record gives: clone size, D gene, J gene, V gene, CDR3 DNA, CDR3 protein. The D gene is left open where the match is weak. Clone size, where shown, is once, few, many, or a class for clones that have expanded.

many TRBD2 TRBJ2-7 TRBV27 TGTGCCAGCAGTTTACCGCGGGGGGAGCAGTACTTC CASSLPRGEQYF
many TRBD2 TRBJ2-7 TRBV27 TGTGCCAGCAGTCTCCTATCCTCCCGGGAGGGAAGACGGTACGAGCAGTACTTC CASSLLSSREGRRYEQYF
many . TRBJ2-1 TRBV29-1 TGCAGCGTTAAGAGGAGCTCCTACAATGAGCAGTTCTTC CSVKRSSYNEQFF
. TRBD1 TRBJ1-1 TRBV19 TGTGCCAGTAGTATAGGCTGGGGACAGGGGTTACTGAACACTGAAGCTTTCTTT CASSIGWGQGLLNTEAFF
many TRBD1 TRBJ2-7 TRBV28 TGTGCCAGCAGGTCACAGGGGACAGGGAACGAGCAGTACTTC CASRSQGTGNEQYF
many . TRBJ2-7 TRBV28 TGTGCCAGCAGTTCGACCAGGGGTCCCAGGGGCCCCTACGAGCAGTACTTC CASSSTRGPRGPYEQYF
many . TRBJ2-5 TRBV5-6 TGTGCCAGCAGGTACCAAGAGACCCAGTACTTC CASRYQETQYF
many TRBD1 TRBJ2-7 TRBV20-1 TGCAGTGCTAGCCGACGACAGGGACGCAACGAGCAGTACTTC CSASRRQGRNEQYF
many . TRBJ1-5 TRBV11-2 TGTGCCAGCAGCTTATCTAGGGGAGGGCAGCCCCAGCATTTT CASSLSRGGQPQHF
many TRBD1 TRBJ1-3 TRBV29-1 TGCAGCGAGACAGGGTCTGGAAACACCATATATTTT CSETGSGNTIYF
many TRBD2 TRBJ2-1 TRBV2 TGTGCCAGCAGTGTGCGGCGGTCGGGGGGGTTTAATGAGCAGTTCTTC CASSVRRSGGFNEQFF
many . TRBJ1-5 TRBV7-2 TGTGCCAGCAGCCAAGATTTGCGACAGCCCCAGCATTTT CASSQDLRQPQHF
many TRBD2 TRBJ2-7 TRBV19 TGTGCCAGTAGTATAGAGGCTAGCGGGAGTGTCTCCTACGAGCAGTACTTC CASSIEASGSVSYEQYF
few . TRBJ1-5 TRBV15 TGTGCCACCAGCAGAGTGGGCAGGGGCACTCCCCCCCAGCATTTT CATSRVGRGTPPQHF
many TRBD1 TRBJ1-1 TRBV4-2 TGTGCCAGCAGCCAAGATCCTGGCAGGGGGCAAACTGAAGCTTTCTTT CASSQDPGRGQTEAFF
large . TRBJ1-6 TRBV6-1 TGTGCCAGCAGTGAAAATAATTCACCCCTCCACTTT CASSENNSPLHF
many . TRBJ2-7 TRBV28 TGTGCCAGCTTCAACCCCACGGGGGACTACGAGCAGTACTTC CASFNPTGDYEQYF
medium-sized . TRBJ1-5 TRBV3-1 TGTGCCAGCGCCCTAAGCAGCAATCAGCCCCAGCATTTT CASALSSNQPQHF
. . TRBJ1-1 TRBV7-9 TGTGCCAGCAGCTCCCAGGGCTGGACTGAAGCTTTCTTT CASSSQGWTEAFF
medium-sized TRBD1 TRBJ2-3 TRBV7-2 TGTGCCAGCAGCTTCCGACAGGGATATTCAGATACGCAGTATTTT CASSFRQGYSDTQYF
many . TRBJ2-3 TRBV5-1 TGCGCCAGCAGCCCCACAGGGTATGCAGATACGCAGTATTTT CASSPTGYADTQYF
many TRBD2 TRBJ2-1 TRBV20-1 TGCAGTGCTAGACTAGCGGGAACCCACTACAATGAGCAGTTCTTC CSARLAGTHYNEQFF
. . TRBJ2-5 TRBV20-1 TGCAGTGCTACAGGGGTAGAGACCCAGTACTTC CSATGVETQYF
many . TRBJ1-6 TRBV9 TGTGCCAGCAGCGCCTGGGGACGGACAGATTCACCCCTCCACTTT CASSAWGRTDSPLHF
many TRBD2 TRBJ2-2 TRBV9 TGTGCCAGCACCGAGCGGGGGGCGAACACCGGGGAGCTGTTTTTT CASTERGANTGELFF
. TRBD2 TRBJ2-5 TRBV5-1 TGCGCCAGCAGCCGGACTAGCGGGAGGGAAGAGACCCAGTACTTC CASSRTSGREETQYF
many . TRBJ2-3 TRBV18 TGTGCCAGCTCACCAGATAGCACAGATACGCAGTATTTT CASSPDSTDTQYF
many . TRBJ1-3 TRBV12-3/TRBV12-4 TGTGCCAGCAGTTTTGGGGGATCTAGGGGCACCATATATTTT CASSFGGSRGTIYF
few . TRBJ1-3 TRBV20-1 TGCAGTGCTTTAGTCAGGGACTTCTCTGGAAACACCATATATTTT CSALVRDFSGNTIYF
many . TRBJ1-5 TRBV6-2/TRBV6-3 TGTGCCAGCAGTAGGACAGCTTACAATCAGCCCCAGCATTTT CASSRTAYNQPQHF
. TRBD1 TRBJ2-2 TRBV5-4 TGTGCCAGCAGCCCGGGACAGACCACCGGGGAGCTGTTTTTT CASSPGQTTGELFF
many . TRBJ2-1 TRBV11-2 TGTGCCAGCAGCTCCACTTGGAGTGCCAACAATGAGCAGTTCTTC CASSSTWSANNEQFF
few TRBD1 TRBJ2-1 TRBV20-1 TGCAGTGCTAGAGCCCGGGCCGGGACAGGGAGAAATGAGCAGTTCTTC CSARARAGTGRNEQFF
many . TRBJ2-1 TRBV7-9 TGTGCCAGCAGCCAAACTAGCTCCTCACGATACAATGAGCAGTTCTTC CASSQTSSSRYNEQFF
few . TRBJ1-1 TRBV6-2/TRBV6-3 TGTGCCAGCAAAAAGGAGGTCTCGGAAGCTTTCTTT CASKKEVSEAFF
many . TRBJ1-1 TRBV20-1 TGCAGTGCCGAGGGGCCCACCATGAACACTGAAGCTTTCTTT CSAEGPTMNTEAFF
many . TRBJ1-1 TRBV6-1 TGTGCCAGCAGTGAAGTCGCGGAGACTGAAGCTTTCTTT CASSEVAETEAFF
many TRBD2 TRBJ2-2 TRBV5-4 TGTGCCAGCAGCCCGGGACTAGCGGACACCGGGGAGCTGTTTTTT CASSPGLADTGELFF
medium-sized . TRBJ1-4 TRBV7-8 TGTGCCAGCAGCTTAGAGTCTTACACTAATGAAAAACTGTTTTTT CASSLESYTNEKLFF
many TRBD1 TRBJ2-6 TRBV28 TGTGCCAGCAGTCCCCAGGGACAGAAGTCTGATCTCTCTGGGGCCAACGTCCTGACTTTC CASSPQGQKSDLSGANVLTF
many . TRBJ2-2 TRBV24-1 TGTGCCACAGGGGGTGCAAACACCGGGGAGCTGTTTTTT CATGGANTGELFF
many . TRBJ1-2 TRBV6-5 TGTGCCAGCAGTAGGGGGTCCAAATATTCACACACCTTC CASSRGSKYSHTF
. . TRBJ2-3 TRBV27 TGTGCCAGCAGTGACCGGACAGCTAGCACAGATACGCAGTATTTT CASSDRTASTDTQYF
many . TRBJ1-6 TRBV24-1 TGTGCCACCAGTGATTGGGGGACCTATAATTCACCCCTCCACTTT CATSDWGTYNSPLHF
many TRBD1 TRBJ2-7 TRBV28 TGTGCCACCTACAACAGGGGTTTCTCCTACGAGCAGTACTTC CATYNRGFSYEQYF
many . TRBJ2-1 TRBV5-4 TGTGCCAGCAGCTGGATGGGGGCTTATGAGCAGTTCTTC CASSWMGAYEQFF
many TRBD2 TRBJ2-1 TRBV7-2 TGTGCCAGCAGCCCCTCGTGGCTAGCGGGGGGGTCCTACAATGAGCAGTTCTTC CASSPSWLAGGSYNEQFF
many TRBD1 TRBJ2-7 TRBV6-5 TGTGCCAGCAGCCTGACCCCGACAGGGTCGTTCGAGCAGTACTTC CASSLTPTGSFEQYF
. . TRBJ1-5 TRBV14 TGTGCCAGCAGCCATGCCCCCGGGGGGGTGCAAGGGAATCAGCCCCAGCATTTT CASSHAPGGVQGNQPQHF